Listed here is a single T cell receptor (beta chain). Antigen specificity is unknown. TCRdb fed the reads into MiXCR, producing one record per CDR3 protein. This table has about 450,000 distinct CDR3 sequences, about 33% appearing once. The data are from a study of T cell repertoires in cytomegalovirus infection. Overall study results and limits: Clonotype analysis showed dominance of the ex vivo response by HLA-C-restricted CMV-specific TCR beta clonotypes.

Trimming removed 7 bases from V and 8 bases from J; junction bases left unmatched: 13. The CDR3 is 15 residues long. Germline CDR1 and CDR2: KGHDR and SFDVKD. The sample comprised PBMCs. The source is a human donor in good health (CMV status not recorded). Some clones in this sample may be carry-over from other donors' samples. The V gene is TRBV24-1, the J gene TRBJ1-5; 7 bases fit TRBD1. The CDR3 sequence is CATSPTGTPGEPQHF. The CDR3 nucleotides are TGTGCCACCAGCCCGACAGGGACCCCGGGGGAGCCCCAGCATTTT.